The rows below give T cell receptor beta chains drawn from one sample of a study of blood T cell repertoires in COVID-19. Sequencing was performed with immunoSEQ multiplex PCR; in TCRdb, only in-frame clones are kept and a portion is missing. The data contain some 250,000 clones, 90% to 95% of them singletons. Sequenced input: PBMCs or T cells enriched from blood (not recorded which). Receptors were obtained from a human donor in a cohort exposed to, infected with or recovered from COVID-19 (not recorded which). The donor label of this sample is uncertain. Both conserved end residues are part of each CDR3. The D gene is left open where the match is weak. Some rows mark clone size as missing; the rest say once, few, many or name a class of expanded clone.

V gene	clone size	D gene	J gene	CDR3 protein	CDR3 DNA
TRBV29-1	-	TRBD1	TRBJ2-7	CSGGGTGGRDEQYF	TGCAGCGGGGGAGGGACAGGGGGCCGGGACGAGCAGTACTTC
TRBV5-1	-	TRBD1	TRBJ2-4	CASSLGRDRGRRGNIQYF	TGCGCCAGCAGCTTGGGCCGGGACAGGGGGCGCCGAGGCAACATTCAGTACTTC
TRBV19	-	TRBD1	TRBJ1-5	CASSPKRTGVQPQHF	TGTGCCAGTAGTCCGAAAAGGACAGGGGTTCAGCCCCAGCATTTT
TRBV4-1	-	-	TRBJ1-1	CASSQGRVPGNTEAFF	TGCGCCAGCAGCCAAGGGAGGGTTCCAGGTAACACTGAAGCTTTCTTT
TRBV5-1	-	TRBD1	TRBJ1-6	CASSLVGQGKSYNSPLHF	TGCGCCAGCAGCTTGGTGGGACAGGGTAAATCCTATAATTCACCCCTCCACTTT
TRBV19	-	-	TRBJ1-1	CASSIVLSGHTEAFF	TGTGCCAGTAGTATAGTTCTCTCAGGGCACACTGAAGCTTTCTTT
TRBV12-3/TRBV12-4	few	TRBD1	TRBJ1-3	CATLTGNLNTIYF	TGTGCCACCTTGACAGGGAACCTAAACACCATATATTTT
TRBV9	-	TRBD2	TRBJ2-3	CASSVVSTAGGRTDTQYF	TGTGCCAGCAGCGTAGTCTCTACAGCGGGGGGCCGCACAGATACGCAGTATTTT
TRBV18	-	TRBD2	TRBJ2-1	CASSLERGRNYNEQFF	TGTGCCAGCTCACTCGAGCGGGGCAGAAACTACAATGAGCAGTTCTTC
TRBV19	-	-	TRBJ1-1	CASSGPNRVAEAFF	TGTGCCAGTAGTGGGCCAAACAGGGTGGCTGAAGCTTTCTTT
TRBV6-5	few	-	TRBJ2-5	CASSPSPGDGETQYF	TGTGCCAGCAGTCCATCTCCGGGGGACGGAGAGACCCAGTACTTC
TRBV2	-	-	TRBJ1-1	CASSRLNTEAFF	TGTGCCAGCAGCAGGCTGAACACTGAAGCTTTCTTT
TRBV7-2	-	TRBD2	TRBJ2-1	CASLGWRGGSNEQFF	TGTGCCAGCTTGGGTTGGCGGGGGGGCTCTAATGAGCAGTTCTTC
TRBV7-3	-	-	TRBJ1-4	CASSLIGPAADRNQKLFF	TGTGCCAGCAGCTTAATCGGACCCGCAGCTGACAGGAATCAAAAACTGTTTTTT
TRBV11-2	-	TRBD2	TRBJ2-2	CASSLRLAGNTGELFF	TGTGCCAGCAGCTTAAGGCTAGCGGGGAACACCGGGGAGCTGTTTTTT
TRBV19	-	-	TRBJ2-7	CASSFAQVRYGQYF	TGTGCCAGTAGTTTTGCACAGGTCCGCTACGGGCAGTACTTC